The clone carrying this T cell receptor beta chain was recorded once. The antigen remains unidentified. This specimen belongs to a study of cytomegalovirus exposure and HLA in healthy donors. On the study more broadly: Caucasian-associated ancestry cluster membership applied to approximately 80% of around 400 genotyped donors.

Findings of the study overall: One variant, a missense change in DCLRE1C, was linked in a later analysis to TCR beta V- and J-gene trimming.

PCR employed 60 Vbeta and 13 Jbeta primers. The repertoire was sequenced with immunoSEQ multiplex PCR; TCRdb's copy has only in-frame clones and lacks some. The profile shows around 110,000 clones, approximately 80% of them singletons. CDR1 is SGHDT, CDR2 YYEEEE, per germline. The CDR3 length is 14 residues. Trimming cost V 3 bases and J 3 bases, with 12 bases left between them. The V and J genes are TRBV5-6 and TRBJ1-1; D possibly corresponds to TRBD1 (5 bases). The TCR was taken from a male donor in good health and CMV-seronegative. Input material: PBMCs. CDR3 sequence: CASSYRTPDTEAFF. The CDR3 region has the DNA TGTGCCAGCAGCTACAGGACCCCCGACACTGAAGCTTTCTTT.